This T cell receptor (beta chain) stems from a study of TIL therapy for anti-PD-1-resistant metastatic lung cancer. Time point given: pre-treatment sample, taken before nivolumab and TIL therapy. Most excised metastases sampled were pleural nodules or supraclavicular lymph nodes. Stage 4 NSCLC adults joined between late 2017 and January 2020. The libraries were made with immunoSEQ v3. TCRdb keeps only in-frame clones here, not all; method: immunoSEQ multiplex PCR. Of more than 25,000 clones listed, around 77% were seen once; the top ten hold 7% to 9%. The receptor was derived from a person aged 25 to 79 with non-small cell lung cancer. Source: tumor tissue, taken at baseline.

Here the CDR3 DNA reads TGTGCCAGCAGCTTAGGGCACAATGAGCAGTTCTTC. Residues: CASSLGHNEQFF. The chain links TRBV11-1 to TRBJ2-1; D remains unclear. Germline V gene sequence: CDR1 SGHAT, CDR2 FQDESV (reference sequence). The V end was cut by 1 base, the J end by 5 bases, with 3 bases between. The CDR3 length is 12 residues.